This TCR beta chain was observed in a study of long-term antiretroviral therapy in people with HIV. Study results and limitations: ART adherence was not documented, and neither viral resistance nor therapy changes had any data. Repertoires with HIV possessed tighter CDR3 length spans than those of controls.

As to this clone: The antigen remains undetermined.

Each sample contained 1-10 million cryopreserved PBMC, thawed before DNA extraction. The authors ran the immunoSEQ assay, v3.0, at survey level. Sequencing aimed at roughly 40,000-55,000 T-cell genomes per sample. Assay: immunoSEQ multiplex PCR; the TCRdb copy retains only in-frame clones and omits some. The table lists tens of thousands of clones, around 84% of them singletons, with roughly 2.3% in the top ten. The source was unsorted PBMCs, collected 3 years after starting antiretroviral therapy. This clonotype originated in a man aged 45-60 years with HIV.

CDR3 coding DNA: TGTGCCAGCAGCACCCGTGGGCCCGGGGAGCTGTTTTTT. It specifies CASSTRGPGELFF. The V gene is TRBV11-3, the J gene TRBJ2-2, with D uncertain. Germline V gene data show CDR1 as SGHNT and CDR2 as YENEEA. The CDR3 spans 13 residues. With 5 bases removed from V and 6 bases from J, the gap between germline ends came to 10 bases.